The source of this T cell receptor (beta chain) is a study of OX40 agonist ivuxolimab in advanced cancers. With 5 bases removed from V and 2 bases from J, the gap between germline ends came to 10 bases. The CDR3 length is 14 residues. Per the germline V gene, CDR1 is SGHVS and CDR2 is FNYEAQ. TCRdb keeps only in-frame clones here, not all; method: immunoSEQ multiplex PCR. The sample carries roughly 67,000 clones, 85% to 95% recorded once. The source was CD4+ or CD8+ T cells sorted from blood, collected in a trial of the OX40 agonist ivuxolimab. The sequence was collected from an adult with an advanced solid tumor such as melanoma, head and neck, liver or kidney cancer. The chain combines TRBV7-6 with TRBJ2-1; D is unresolved. In nucleotides, the CDR3 is TGTGCCAGCAGCCTCCAGGCCACCTACAATGAGCAGTTCTTC. Translated, it gives CASSLQATYNEQFF.